This TCR beta chain stems from a study of blood T cells in healthy people across ages. Sample-barcoded 5' priming and a J-beta primer mix drove a second PCR of roughly 7 to 11 cycles. The authors tagged each cDNA molecule using a template-switch adaptor with 12 random nucleotides. All samples yielded 2.5 million or more CDR3-containing paired-end reads. One entry per CDR3 protein results from TCRdb running MiXCR on the 5' RACE reads. The data show some 1.4 million distinct CDR3 sequences, roughly 45% seen once. This CDR3 region has 16 residues. Germline loops: CDR1 SEHNR, CDR2 FQNEAQ (reference sequence). V was clipped by 7 bases and J by 5 bases, with 23 bases between them. A note on this clonotype: Its antigen is undetermined.

Study observations and caveats: Whereas aged donors had fewer naive CD4+ cells, long-lived donors had more of them and higher diversity.

Total RNA amounts of at least 5 micrograms were extracted per sample. Sequencing was performed on blood. V usage is TRBV7-9 and J usage is TRBJ1-2; D ambiguous. The TCR comes from a woman in her late teens or twenties in good health. The CDR3 region is CASNLGLGSRTYGYTF. The CDR3 DNA reads TGTGCCAGCAATTTAGGGCTTGGGTCAAGGACGTATGGCTACACCTTC.